This T cell receptor (beta chain) came from a study of response to subunit inactivated influenza vaccine (dated by TCRdb to the late 2010s). In terms of the full investigation: Deep quantitative profiling of the T cell receptor repertoire was used in the study to follow responses to a trivalent subunit inactivated influenza vaccine. Overall results and qualifications from the work: The authors proposed that each seasonal influenza vaccination may bring in only a limited number of new T cells.

Library preparation employed RT-PCR. Sequencing was carried out with an Illumina HiSeq 2500. In TCRdb, the public reads were trimmed at Q25 with fastp and aligned with MiXCR, with productive beta chains retained. A single entry per CDR3 protein holds the most common genes and DNA from its merged rows. Within this sample are about 700,000 distinct CDR3 sequences, with 14% of them counted one time only. The ten largest make up less than 7% of the sample. A distance of 7 bases separates the germline ends of V and J, which lose 6 bases and 6 bases respectively. According to the germline V gene, CDR1 reads SNHLY and CDR2 reads FYNNEI. Inclusive of the bounding cysteine and phenylalanine, the CDR3 is 11 residues long. Only the CDR3 DNA stays, 33 bases, in frame from base 1. This clonotype was seen a few times. Its antigen has not been determined. Qualities for individual bases were not recorded, and no much larger clone is one base off.

Sequenced here: PBMCs from blood, sampled 14 to 15 days before vaccination. This TCR derives from a man aged 50 to 60 who received an inactivated influenza vaccine. Donor details come from another sample of the same person, matched by shared clones. The receptor chain draws on TRBV2 and TRBJ2-3; the D gene cannot be named for sure. The CDR3 amino acid sequence is: CASRRWDTQYF. Read as DNA, the sequence is TGTGCCAGCAGGAGGTGGGATACGCAGTATTTT.